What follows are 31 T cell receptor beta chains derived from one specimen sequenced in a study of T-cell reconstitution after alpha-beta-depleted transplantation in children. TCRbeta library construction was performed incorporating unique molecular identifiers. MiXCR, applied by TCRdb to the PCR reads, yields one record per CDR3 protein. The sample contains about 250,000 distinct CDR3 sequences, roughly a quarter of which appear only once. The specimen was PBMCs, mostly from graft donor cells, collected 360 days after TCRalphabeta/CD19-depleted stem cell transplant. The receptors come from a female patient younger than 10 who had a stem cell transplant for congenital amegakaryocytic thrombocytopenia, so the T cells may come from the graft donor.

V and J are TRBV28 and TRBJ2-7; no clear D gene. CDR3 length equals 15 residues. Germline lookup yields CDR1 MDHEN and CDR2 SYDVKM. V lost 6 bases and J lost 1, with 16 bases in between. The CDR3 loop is CASRGRTPRSYEQYF. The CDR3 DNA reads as TGTGCCAGCAGAGGCCGCACGCCTCGTTCCTACGAGCAGTACTTC.

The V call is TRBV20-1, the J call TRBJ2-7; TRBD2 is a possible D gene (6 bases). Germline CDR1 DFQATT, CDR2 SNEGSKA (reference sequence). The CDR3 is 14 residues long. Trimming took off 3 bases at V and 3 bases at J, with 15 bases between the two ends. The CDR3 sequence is CSARKAGSDYEQYF. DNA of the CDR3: TGCAGTGCTAGGAAAGCGGGCTCAGACTACGAGCAGTACTTC.

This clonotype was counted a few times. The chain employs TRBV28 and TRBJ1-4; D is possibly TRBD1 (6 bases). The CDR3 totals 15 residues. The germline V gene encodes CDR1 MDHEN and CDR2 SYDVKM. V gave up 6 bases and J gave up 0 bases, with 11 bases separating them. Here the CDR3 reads CASSWHRATNEKLFF. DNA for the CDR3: TGTGCCAGCAGCTGGCACAGGGCAACTAATGAAAAACTGTTTTTT.

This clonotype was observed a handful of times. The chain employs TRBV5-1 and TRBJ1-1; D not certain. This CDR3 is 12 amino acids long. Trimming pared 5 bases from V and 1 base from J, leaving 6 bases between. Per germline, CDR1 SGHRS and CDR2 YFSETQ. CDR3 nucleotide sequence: TGCGCCAGCAGAAACCAGAACACTGAAGCTTTCTTT. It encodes CASRNQNTEAFF.

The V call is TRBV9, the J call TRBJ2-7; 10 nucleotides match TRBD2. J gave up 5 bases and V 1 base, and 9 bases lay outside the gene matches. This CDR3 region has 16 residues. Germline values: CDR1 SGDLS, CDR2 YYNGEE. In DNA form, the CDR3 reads TGTGCCAGCAGCGTACTAGCGGGAGTCGGGAGAAACGAGCAGTACTTC. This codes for CASSVLAGVGRNEQYF.

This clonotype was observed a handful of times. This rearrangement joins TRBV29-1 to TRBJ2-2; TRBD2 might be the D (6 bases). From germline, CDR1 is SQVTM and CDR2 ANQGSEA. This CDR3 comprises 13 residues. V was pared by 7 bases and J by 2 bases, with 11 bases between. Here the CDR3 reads CSATGTNTGELFF. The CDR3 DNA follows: TGCAGCGCGACCGGGACTAACACCGGGGAGCTGTTTTTT.

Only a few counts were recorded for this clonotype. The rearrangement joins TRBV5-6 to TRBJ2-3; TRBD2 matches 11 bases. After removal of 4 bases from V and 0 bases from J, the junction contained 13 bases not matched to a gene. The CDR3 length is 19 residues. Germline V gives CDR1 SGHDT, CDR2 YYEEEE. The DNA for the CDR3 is TGTGCCAGCAGCGAACACGGTACTAGCGGGGGTATTAGCACAGATACGCAGTATTTT. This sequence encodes CASSEHGTSGGISTDTQYF.

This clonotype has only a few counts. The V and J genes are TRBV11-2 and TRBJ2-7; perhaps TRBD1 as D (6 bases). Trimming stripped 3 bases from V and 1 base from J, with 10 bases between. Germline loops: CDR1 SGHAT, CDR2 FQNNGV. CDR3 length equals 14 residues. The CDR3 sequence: CASSFPGHSYEQYF. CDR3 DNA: TGTGCCAGCAGCTTTCCGGGACATTCCTACGAGCAGTACTTC.

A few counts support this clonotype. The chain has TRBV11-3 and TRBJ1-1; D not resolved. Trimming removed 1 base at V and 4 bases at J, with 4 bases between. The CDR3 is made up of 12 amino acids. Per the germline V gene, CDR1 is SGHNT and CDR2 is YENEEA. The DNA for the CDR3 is TGTGCCAGCAGCTTAGGACCCACTGAAGCTTTCTTT. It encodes CASSLGPTEAFF.

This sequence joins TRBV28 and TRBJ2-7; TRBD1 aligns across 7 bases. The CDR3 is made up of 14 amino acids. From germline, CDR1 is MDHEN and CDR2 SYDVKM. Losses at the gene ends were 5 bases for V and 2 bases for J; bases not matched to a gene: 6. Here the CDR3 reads CASSTWDSTYEQYF. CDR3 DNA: TGTGCCAGCAGTACGTGGGACAGCACCTACGAGCAGTACTTC.

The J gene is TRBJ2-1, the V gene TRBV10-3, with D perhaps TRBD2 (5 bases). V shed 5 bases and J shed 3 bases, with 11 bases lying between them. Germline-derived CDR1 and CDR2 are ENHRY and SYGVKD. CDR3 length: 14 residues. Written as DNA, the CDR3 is TGTGCCATCAGTACACGGGAAGGCTACAATGAGCAGTTCTTC. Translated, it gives CAISTREGYNEQFF.

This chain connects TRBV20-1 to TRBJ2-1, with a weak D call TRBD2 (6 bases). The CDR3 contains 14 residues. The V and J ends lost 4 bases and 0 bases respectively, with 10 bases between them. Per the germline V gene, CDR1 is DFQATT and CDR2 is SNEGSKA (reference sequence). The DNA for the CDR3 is TGCAGTGCTAACAGACTAGGCTCCTACAATGAGCAGTTCTTC. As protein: CSANRLGSYNEQFF.

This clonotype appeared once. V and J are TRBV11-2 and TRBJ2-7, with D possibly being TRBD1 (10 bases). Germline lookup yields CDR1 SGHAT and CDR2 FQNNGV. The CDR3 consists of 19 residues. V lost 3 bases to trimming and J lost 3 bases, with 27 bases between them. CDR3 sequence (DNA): TGTGCCAGCAGCTTTTCGACAGGGGGCGGCTTAGCGGGAGTCTACGAGCAGTACTTC. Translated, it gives CASSFSTGGGLAGVYEQYF.

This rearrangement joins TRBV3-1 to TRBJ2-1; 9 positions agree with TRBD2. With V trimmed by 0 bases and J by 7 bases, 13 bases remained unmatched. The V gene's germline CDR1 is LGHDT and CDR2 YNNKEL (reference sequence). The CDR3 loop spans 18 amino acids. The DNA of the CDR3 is TGTGCCAGCAGCCAAGATCCCCGGCGGGAGGGCCGGGGAAATGAGCAGTTCTTC. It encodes CASSQDPRREGRGNEQFF.

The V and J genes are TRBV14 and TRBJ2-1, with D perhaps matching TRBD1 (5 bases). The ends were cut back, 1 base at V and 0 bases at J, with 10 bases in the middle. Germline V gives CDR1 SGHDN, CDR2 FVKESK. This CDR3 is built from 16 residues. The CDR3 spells CASSQVGASSYNEQFF. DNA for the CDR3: TGTGCCAGCAGCCAAGTTGGGGCGAGCTCCTACAATGAGCAGTTCTTC.

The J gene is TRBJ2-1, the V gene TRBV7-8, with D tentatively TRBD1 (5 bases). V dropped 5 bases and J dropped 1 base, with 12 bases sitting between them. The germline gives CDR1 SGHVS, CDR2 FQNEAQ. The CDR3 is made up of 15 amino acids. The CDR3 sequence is CASSGARGSYNEQFF. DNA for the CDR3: TGTGCCAGCAGCGGCGCTAGGGGTTCCTACAATGAGCAGTTCTTC.

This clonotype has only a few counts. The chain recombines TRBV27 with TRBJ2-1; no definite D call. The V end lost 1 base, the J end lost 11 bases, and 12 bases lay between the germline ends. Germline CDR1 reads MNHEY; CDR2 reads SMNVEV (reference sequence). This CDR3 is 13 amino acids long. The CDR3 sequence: CASSLFLPYQQFF. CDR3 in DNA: TGTGCCAGCAGTTTATTTTTACCCTACCAGCAGTTCTTC.

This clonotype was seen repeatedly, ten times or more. The CDR3 sequence is CSARGVIAEQFF. CDR3 sequence (DNA): TGCAGTGCTAGAGGTGTCATAGCTGAGCAGTTCTTC. The V call is TRBV20-1, the J call TRBJ2-1, with no clear D. CDR1 DFQATT and CDR2 SNEGSKA come from the germline V gene (reference sequence). This CDR3 comprises 12 residues. V was shortened by 1 base and J by 9 bases, with 10 bases between the two germline ends.

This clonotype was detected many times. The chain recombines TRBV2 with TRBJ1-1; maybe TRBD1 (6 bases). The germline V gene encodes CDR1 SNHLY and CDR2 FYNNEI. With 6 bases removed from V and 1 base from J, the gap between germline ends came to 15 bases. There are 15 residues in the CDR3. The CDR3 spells CASSDRTRSNTEAFF. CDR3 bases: TGTGCCAGCAGCGACAGGACAAGATCGAACACTGAAGCTTTCTTT. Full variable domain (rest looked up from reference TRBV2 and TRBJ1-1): EPEVTQTPSHQVTQMGQEVILRCVPISNHLYFYWYRQILGQKVEFLVSFYNNEISEKSEIFDDQFSVERPDGSNFTLKIRSTKLEDSAMYFCASSDRTRSNTEAFFGQGTRLTVV.

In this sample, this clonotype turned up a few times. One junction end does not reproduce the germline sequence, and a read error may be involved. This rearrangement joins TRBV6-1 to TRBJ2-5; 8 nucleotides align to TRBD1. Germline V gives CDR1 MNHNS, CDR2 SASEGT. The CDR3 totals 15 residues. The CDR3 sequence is CASSPGQGGSETQNF. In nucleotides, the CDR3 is TGTGCCAGCAGTCCCGGACAGGGTGGGTCCGAGACCCAGAACTTC.

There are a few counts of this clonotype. The CDR3 sequence: CASSPLMRGSEKLFF. The CDR3 nucleotides are TGCGCCAGCAGCCCCCTGATGAGGGGTAGTGAAAAACTGTTTTTT. The chain links TRBV4-1 to TRBJ1-4; tentatively, D is TRBD1 (5 bases). V lost 4 bases and J 7 bases, leaving 16 bases between the germline ends. This CDR3 comprises 15 residues. Germline lookup yields CDR1 MGHRA and CDR2 YSYEKL.

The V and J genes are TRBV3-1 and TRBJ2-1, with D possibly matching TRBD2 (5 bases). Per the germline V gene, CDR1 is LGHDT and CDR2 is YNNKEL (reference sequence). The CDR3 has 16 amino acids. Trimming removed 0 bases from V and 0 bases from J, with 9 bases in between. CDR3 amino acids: CASSQERAASYNEQFF. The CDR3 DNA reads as TGTGCCAGCAGCCAAGAAAGAGCGGCCTCCTACAATGAGCAGTTCTTC.

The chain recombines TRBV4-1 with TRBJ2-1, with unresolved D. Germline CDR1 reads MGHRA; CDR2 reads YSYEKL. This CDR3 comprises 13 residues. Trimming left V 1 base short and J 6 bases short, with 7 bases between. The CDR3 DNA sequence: TGCGCCAGCAGCCAAGCTGGGTTCAATGAGCAGTTCTTC. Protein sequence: CASSQAGFNEQFF.

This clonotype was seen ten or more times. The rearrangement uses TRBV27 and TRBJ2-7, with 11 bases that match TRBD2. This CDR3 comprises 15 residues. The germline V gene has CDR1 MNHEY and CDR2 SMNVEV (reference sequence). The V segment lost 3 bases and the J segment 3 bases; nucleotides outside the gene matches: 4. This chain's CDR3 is CASSFVAGGFYEQYF. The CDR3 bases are TGTGCCAGCAGTTTTGTAGCGGGAGGGTTCTACGAGCAGTACTTC.

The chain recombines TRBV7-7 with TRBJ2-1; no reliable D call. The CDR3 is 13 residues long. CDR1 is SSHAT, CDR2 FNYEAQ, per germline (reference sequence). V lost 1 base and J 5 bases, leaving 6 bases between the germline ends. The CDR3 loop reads CASSLGDDNEQFF. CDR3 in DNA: TGTGCCAGCAGCTTAGGGGATGACAATGAGCAGTTCTTC.

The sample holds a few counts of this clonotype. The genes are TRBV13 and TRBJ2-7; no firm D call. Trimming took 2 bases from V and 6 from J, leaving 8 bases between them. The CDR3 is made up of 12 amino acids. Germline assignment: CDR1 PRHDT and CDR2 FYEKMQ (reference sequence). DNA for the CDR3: TGTGCCAGCAGCTTAATATCCGGCGAGCAGTACTTC. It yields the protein CASSLISGEQYF.

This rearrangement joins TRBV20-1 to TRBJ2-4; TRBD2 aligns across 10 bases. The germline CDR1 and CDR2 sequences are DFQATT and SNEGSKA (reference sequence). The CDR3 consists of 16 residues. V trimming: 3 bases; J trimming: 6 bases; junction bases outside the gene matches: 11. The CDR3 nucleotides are TGCAGTGCTAGTAAGGGACCTCCTAGCGGGGGAAACATTCAGTACTTC. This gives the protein CSASKGPPSGGNIQYF.

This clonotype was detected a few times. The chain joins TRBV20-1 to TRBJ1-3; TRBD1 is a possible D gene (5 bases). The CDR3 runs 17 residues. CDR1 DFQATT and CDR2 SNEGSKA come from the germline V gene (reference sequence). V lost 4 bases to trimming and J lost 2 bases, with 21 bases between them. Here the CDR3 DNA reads TGCAGTGCTACCTCCCCTGTTGGGGCGATGACTGGAAACACCATATATTTT. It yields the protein CSATSPVGAMTGNTIYF.

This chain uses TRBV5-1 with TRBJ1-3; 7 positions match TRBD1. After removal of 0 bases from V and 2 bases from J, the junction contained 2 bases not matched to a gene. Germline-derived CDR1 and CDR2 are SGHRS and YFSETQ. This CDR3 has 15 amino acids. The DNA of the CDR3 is TGCGCCAGCAGCTTGGTGACAGGGCCTGGAAACACCATATATTTT. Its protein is CASSLVTGPGNTIYF.

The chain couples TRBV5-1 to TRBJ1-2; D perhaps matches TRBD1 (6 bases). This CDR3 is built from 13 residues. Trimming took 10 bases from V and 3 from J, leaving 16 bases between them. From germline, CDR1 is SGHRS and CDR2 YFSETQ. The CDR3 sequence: CALIRGRDYGYTF. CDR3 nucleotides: TGCGCCCTAATCCGGGGGCGGGACTATGGCTACACCTTC. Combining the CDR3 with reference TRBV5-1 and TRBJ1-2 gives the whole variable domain KAGVTQTPRYLIKTRGQQVTLSCSPISGHRSVSWYQQTPGQGLQFLFEYFSETQRNKGNFPGRFSGRQFSNSRSEMNVSTLELGDSALYLCALIRGRDYGYTFGSGTRLTVV.

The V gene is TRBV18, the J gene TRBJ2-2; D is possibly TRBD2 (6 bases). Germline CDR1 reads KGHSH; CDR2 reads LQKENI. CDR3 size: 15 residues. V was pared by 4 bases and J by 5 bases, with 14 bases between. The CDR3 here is CASSRDSRGTGELFF. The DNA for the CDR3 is TGTGCCAGCTCACGGGACTCTCGAGGGACCGGGGAGCTGTTTTTT.